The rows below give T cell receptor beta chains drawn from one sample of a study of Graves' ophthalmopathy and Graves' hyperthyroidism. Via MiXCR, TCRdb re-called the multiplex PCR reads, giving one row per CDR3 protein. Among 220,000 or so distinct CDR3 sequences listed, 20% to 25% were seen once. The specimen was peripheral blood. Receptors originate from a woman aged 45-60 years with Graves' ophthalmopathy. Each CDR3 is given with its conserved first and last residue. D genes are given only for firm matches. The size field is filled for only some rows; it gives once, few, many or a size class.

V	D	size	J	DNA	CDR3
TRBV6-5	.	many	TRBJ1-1	TGTGCCAGCAGTCAGATGAACACTGAAGCTTTCTTT	CASSQMNTEAFF
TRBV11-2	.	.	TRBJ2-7	TGCAGCGCACGGGGCACTCCCGCCTACGAGCAGTACTTC	CSARGTPAYEQYF
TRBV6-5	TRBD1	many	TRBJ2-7	TGTGCCAGCAGTTACACAGGGGGCGAAAACGAGCAGTACTTC	CASSYTGGENEQYF
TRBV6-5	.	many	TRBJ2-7	TGTGCCAGCAGTTCGGACTATAGCGGCGAGCAGTACTTC	CASSSDYSGEQYF
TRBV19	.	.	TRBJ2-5	TGTGCCAGTAGCGGGAGTCCTCAAGAGACCCAGTACTTC	CASSGSPQETQYF
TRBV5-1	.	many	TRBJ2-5	TGCGCCAGCAGCTTCGGAACCCAAGCCGGAGAGACCCAGTACTTC	CASSFGTQAGETQYF
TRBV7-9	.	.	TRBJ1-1	TGTGCCAGCAGCTTAGTTAACATCCTGAACACTGAAGCTTTCTTT	CASSLVNILNTEAFF
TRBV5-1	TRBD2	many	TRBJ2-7	TGCGCCAGCAGCTCCAGGACTAGCGGTTTCTACGAGCAGTACTTC	CASSSRTSGFYEQYF
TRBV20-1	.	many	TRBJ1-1	TGCAGTGCTCCTGACGCGACAGCCAGGCAGATTAACACTGAAGCTTTCTTT	CSAPDATARQINTEAFF
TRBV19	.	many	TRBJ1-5	TGTGCCAGTAGTGGACAGAGCAATCAGCCCCAGCATTTT	CASSGQSNQPQHF
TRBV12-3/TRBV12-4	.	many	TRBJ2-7	TGTGCCAGCAGTTTACAGGGTCACGAGCAGTACTTC	CASSLQGHEQYF
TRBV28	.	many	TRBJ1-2	TGTGCCAGCAGTAAAACTCCAGGGTCCTATGGCTACACCTTC	CASSKTPGSYGYTF
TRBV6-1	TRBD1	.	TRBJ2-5	TGTGCCAGCATAAAACAGGGGGTCCGAGGAGAGACCCAGTACTTC	CASIKQGVRGETQYF
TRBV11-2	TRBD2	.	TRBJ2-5	TGTGCCAGCAGCGCCTGGACTAGCAGCTTACAAGAGACCCAGTACTTC	CASSAWTSSLQETQYF
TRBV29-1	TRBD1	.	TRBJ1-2	TGCAGCGTTGACCTCAGGGGGGACTATGGCTACACCTTC	CSVDLRGDYGYTF
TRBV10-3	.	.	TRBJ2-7	TGTGCCACCGATGAGGGGGTCCACGAGCAGTACTTC	CATDEGVHEQYF
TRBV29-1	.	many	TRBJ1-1	TGCAGCGTTGGGCATCTGGACAGTATGGGTGATGAAGCTTTCTTT	CSVGHLDSMGDEAFF
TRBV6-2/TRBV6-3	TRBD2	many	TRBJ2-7	TGTGCCAGCACCTTTAGCGGGGTCCTCTACGAGCAGTACTTC	CASTFSGVLYEQYF
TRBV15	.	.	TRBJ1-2	TGTGCCACCAGCAAGGATGGGGGAGGCGGCTACAACTTC	CATSKDGGGGYNF
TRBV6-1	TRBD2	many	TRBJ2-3	TGTGCCAGCAGTGAAGTTAGCGGGGGCACAGATACGCAGTATTTT	CASSEVSGGTDTQYF
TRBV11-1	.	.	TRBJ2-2	TGTGCCAGCAGCTTAGTTGGTTCGAGCACCGGGGAGCTGTTTTTT	CASSLVGSSTGELFF
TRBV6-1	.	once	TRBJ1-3	TGTGCCAGCAGTGAAACGCAAGGGGGACGTCGAAACACCATATATTTT	CASSETQGGRRNTIYF
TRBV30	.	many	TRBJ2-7	TGTGCCTGGCGCCGGTTCTACGAGCAGTACTTC	CAWRRFYEQYF
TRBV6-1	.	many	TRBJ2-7	TGTGCCAGCAGCCTAATGTACGAGCAGTACTTC	CASSLMYEQYF
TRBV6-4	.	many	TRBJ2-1	TGTGCCAGCAGTGACAGTCTAGGAGCAGATGAGCAGTTCTTC	CASSDSLGADEQFF
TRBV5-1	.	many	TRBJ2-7	TGCGCCAGCAGCTTGGCCTGGGGTTACGAGCAGTACTTC	CASSLAWGYEQYF
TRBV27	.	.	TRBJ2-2	TGTGCCAGCAGTTTTGCCTACTCGAACGCCGGGGAGCTGTTTTTT	CASSFAYSNAGELFF
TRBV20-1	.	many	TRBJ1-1	TGCAGTGCCGTCTTTCTCGACACTGAAGCTTTCTTT	CSAVFLDTEAFF
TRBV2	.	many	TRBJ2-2	TGTGCCAGCAATTCTAGGCCCGGGGAGCTGTTTTTT	CASNSRPGELFF
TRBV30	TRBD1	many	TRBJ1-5	TGTGCCTGGAGTGTGGGGACAGGGCCGGGCGGCCAGCCCCAGCATTTT	CAWSVGTGPGGQPQHF
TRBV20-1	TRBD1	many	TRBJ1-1	TGCAGTGCTACACCGACAGGGCGGGTCACTGAAGCCTTCTTT	CSATPTGRVTEAFF
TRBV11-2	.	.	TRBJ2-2	TGTGCCAGCAGCCCTTTTCCGGGCGGGGAGCTGTTTTTT	CASSPFPGGELFF
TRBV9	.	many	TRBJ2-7	TGTGCCAGCAGCGTAGGGGTCGGCGAGCAGTACTTC	CASSVGVGEQYF
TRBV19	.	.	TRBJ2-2	TGTGCCAGTAGTATAGTCGGAAAAGCGAACACCGGGGAGCTGTTTTTT	CASSIVGKANTGELFF
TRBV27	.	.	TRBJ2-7	TGTGCCAGCGGCCAATACGAGCAGTACTTC	CASGQYEQYF
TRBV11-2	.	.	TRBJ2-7	TGTGCCAGCAGCTCTCCCAGGGAAATGAGTTACGAGCAGTACTTC	CASSSPREMSYEQYF
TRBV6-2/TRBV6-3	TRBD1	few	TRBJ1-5	TGTGCCAGCAGGCAGGGGGTGCAGCCCCAGCATTTT	CASRQGVQPQHF